Below, one T cell receptor beta chain is given with its context. This sample is drawn from a study of PD-1 blockade in classical Hodgkin lymphoma. Time point denoted: cycle 4 day 1 (C4D1), after six to seven weeks of nivolumab. Relapse was seen in all patients after autologous stem cell transplantation, and brentuximab vedotin exposure was variable. The CDR3 has 13 residues. Germline assignment: CDR1 SGHAT and CDR2 FQNNGV. V gave up 3 bases and J gave up 1 base, with 6 bases separating them. The table came from immunoSEQ multiplex PCR; TCRdb's copy has only in-frame clones and leaves some out. The sample has approximately 89,000 clones, approximately 83% seen once.

The chain couples TRBV11-2 to TRBJ1-1, with D hard to call. The sequencing here drew on peripheral blood mononuclear cells (PBMCs), taken before the fourth cycle of nivolumab. This sequence was found in a human donor with classical Hodgkin lymphoma. The CDR3 spells CASSFTANTEAFF. The CDR3 bases are TGTGCCAGCAGCTTCACGGCGAACACTGAAGCTTTCTTT.